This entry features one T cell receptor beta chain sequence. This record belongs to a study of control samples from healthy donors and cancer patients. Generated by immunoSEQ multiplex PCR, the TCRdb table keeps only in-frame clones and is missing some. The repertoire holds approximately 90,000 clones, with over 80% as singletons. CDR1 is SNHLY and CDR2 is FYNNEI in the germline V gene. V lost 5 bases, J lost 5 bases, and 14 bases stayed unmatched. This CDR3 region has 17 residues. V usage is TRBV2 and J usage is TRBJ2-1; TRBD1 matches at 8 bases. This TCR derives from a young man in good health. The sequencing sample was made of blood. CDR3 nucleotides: TGTGCCAGCAGTACACACGAGACAGGGGTCTTCGACAATGAGCAGTTCTTC. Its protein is CASSTHETGVFDNEQFF.